This is a list of T cell receptor beta chains from one sample in a study of high-grade serous ovarian cancer treatment subgroups. The method was immunoSEQ multiplex PCR; TCRdb's version includes in-frame clones alone and lacks a portion of them. The sample carries 6,500 to 7,000 clones, almost 80% recorded once. Sequenced input: tumor tissue. The origin of the receptors is a human donor with high-grade serous ovarian cancer. The CDR3 runs from the conserved cysteine through the conserved F or W. D genes are given only for firm matches. Rows may omit the clone size; those that give it use once, few, many or a size class.

size: -; J: TRBJ2-3; V: TRBV19; D: TRBD2; CDR3: CASSMRGVFTDTQYF; DNA: TGTGCCAGTAGTATGCGGGGGGTGTTCACAGATACGCAGTATTTT
size: -; J: TRBJ1-6; V: TRBV11-1; D: TRBD1; CDR3: CASSLDQGGNSPLHF; DNA: TGTGCCAGCAGCTTAGATCAGGGGGGGAATTCACCCCTCCACTTT
size: -; J: TRBJ2-3; V: TRBV11-2; D: -; CDR3: CASSHPGGATDTQYF; DNA: TGTGCCAGCAGCCATCCAGGGGGGGCCACAGATACGCAGTATTTT
size: -; J: TRBJ2-5; V: TRBV7-2; D: -; CDR3: CASSQGRFRETQYF; DNA: TGCGCCAGCAGCCAAGGCAGGTTCCGAGAGACCCAGTACTTC
size: -; J: TRBJ2-3; V: TRBV7-2; D: TRBD2; CDR3: CASQGTGGAVDTQYF; DNA: TGTGCCTCGCAGGGAACCGGGGGGGCCGTAGATACGCAGTATTTT
size: -; J: TRBJ2-7; V: TRBV27; D: -; CDR3: CASSLGHVKALQYF; DNA: TGTGCCAGCAGTTTAGGGCACGTAAAGGCACTGCAGTACTTC
size: -; J: TRBJ2-5; V: TRBV10-1; D: TRBD2; CDR3: CASSTGLAAQETQYF; DNA: TGCGCCAGCAGTACCGGGCTAGCGGCACAAGAGACCCAGTACTTC
size: -; J: TRBJ2-7; V: TRBV5-1; D: -; CDR3: CASSLSGSNSYEQYF; DNA: TGCGCCAGCAGCTTGTCTGGATCCAATAGTTACGAGCAGTACTTC
size: few; J: TRBJ1-6; V: TRBV13; D: -; CDR3: CASSSARGSYNSPLHF; DNA: TGTGCCAGCAGTAGTGCAAGAGGCTCCTATAATTCACCCCTCCACTTT
size: once; J: TRBJ2-7; V: TRBV11-2; D: TRBD1; CDR3: CASSPNQPGQGQYEQYF; DNA: TGTGCCAGCAGCCCAAACCAACCGGGACAGGGGCAGTACGAGCAGTACTTC
size: -; J: TRBJ1-5; V: TRBV21-1; D: -; CDR3: CASSVHWSDTGLNQPQHF; DNA: TGTGCCAGCAGCGTCCATTGGTCCGATACAGGGCTAAATCAGCCCCAGCATTTT
size: once; J: TRBJ1-6; V: TRBV5-1; D: -; CDR3: CASSLYPRSLRDNSPLHF; DNA: TGCGCCAGCAGTCTTTATCCGCGGAGCCTGCGGGATAATTCACCCCTCCACTTT
size: -; J: TRBJ2-3; V: TRBV10-3; D: -; CDR3: CATSRADTQYF; DNA: TGTGCCACGTCTCGTGCTGATACGCAGTATTTT
size: -; J: TRBJ2-7; V: TRBV5-1; D: TRBD1; CDR3: CASSFGQGASYEQYF; DNA: TGCGCCAGCAGTTTCGGACAGGGGGCTTCCTACGAGCAGTACTTC
size: -; J: TRBJ1-1; V: TRBV10-3; D: -; CDR3: CAILTGKAEAFF; DNA: TGTGCCATCCTAACAGGGAAAGCTGAAGCTTTCTTT